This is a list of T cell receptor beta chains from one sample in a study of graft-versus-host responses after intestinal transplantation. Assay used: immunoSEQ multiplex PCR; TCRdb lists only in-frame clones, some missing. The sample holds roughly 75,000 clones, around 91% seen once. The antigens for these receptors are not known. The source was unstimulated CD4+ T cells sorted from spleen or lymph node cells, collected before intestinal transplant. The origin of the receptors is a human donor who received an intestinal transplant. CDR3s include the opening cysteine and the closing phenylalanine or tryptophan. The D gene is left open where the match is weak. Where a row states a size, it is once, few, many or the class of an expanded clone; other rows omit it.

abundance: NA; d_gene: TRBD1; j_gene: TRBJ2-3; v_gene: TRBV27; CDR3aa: CASSSNRGPDTQYF; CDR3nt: TGTGCCAGCAGTTCCAACAGGGGGCCGGATACGCAGTATTTT
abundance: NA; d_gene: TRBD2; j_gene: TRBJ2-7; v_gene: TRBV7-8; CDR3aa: CASGRSTWASGGPYEQYF; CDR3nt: TGTGCCAGCGGTCGTAGCACCTGGGCTAGCGGGGGGCCCTACGAGCAGTACTTC
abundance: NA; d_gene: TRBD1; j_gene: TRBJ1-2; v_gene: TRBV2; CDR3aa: CASSERDRRGYTF; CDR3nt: TGTGCCAGCAGTGAAAGGGACAGAAGGGGCTACACCTTC
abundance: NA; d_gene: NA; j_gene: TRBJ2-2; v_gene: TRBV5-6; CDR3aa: CASSLSGGTGELFF; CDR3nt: TGTGCCAGCAGCTTGTCCGGGGGAACCGGGGAGCTGTTTTTT
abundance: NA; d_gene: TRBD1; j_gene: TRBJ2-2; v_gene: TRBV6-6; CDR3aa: CASSSGQGAVPRELFF; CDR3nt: TGTGCCAGCAGCTCGGGACAGGGGGCGGTACCCCGGGAGCTGTTTTTT
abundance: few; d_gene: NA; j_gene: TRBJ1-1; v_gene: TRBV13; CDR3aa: CASSPRRPGTEAFF; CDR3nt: TGTGCCAGCAGCCCCCGTCGCCCGGGCACTGAAGCTTTCTTT
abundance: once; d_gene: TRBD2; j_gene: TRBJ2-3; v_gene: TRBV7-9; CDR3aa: CASSLGAGGVDTQYF; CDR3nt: TGTGCCAGCAGCCTCGGGGCGGGGGGGGTAGATACGCAGTATTTT
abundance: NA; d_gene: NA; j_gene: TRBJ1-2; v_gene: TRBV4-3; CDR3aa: CASSQEDTRDSYGYTF; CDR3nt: TGCGCCAGCAGCCAAGAAGACACCCGGGACTCCTATGGCTACACCTTC
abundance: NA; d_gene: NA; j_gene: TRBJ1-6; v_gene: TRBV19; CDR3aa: CASSIRGPNSPLHF; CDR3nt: TGTGCCAGTAGTATCAGAGGGCCCAATTCACCCCTCCACTTT
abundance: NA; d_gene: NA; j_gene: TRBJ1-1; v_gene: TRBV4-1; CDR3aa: CASSQDWGGEAFF; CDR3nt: TGCGCCAGCAGCCAAGATTGGGGCGGTGAAGCTTTCTTT
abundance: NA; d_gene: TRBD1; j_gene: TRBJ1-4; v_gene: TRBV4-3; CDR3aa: CASSQGNRGGEKLFF; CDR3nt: TGCGCCAGCAGCCAAGGGAACAGGGGGGGTGAAAAACTGTTTTTT
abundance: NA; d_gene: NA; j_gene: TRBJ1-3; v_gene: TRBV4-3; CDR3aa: CASSQDFRIGGGNTIYF; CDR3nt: TGCGCCAGCAGCCAAGACTTTAGGATCGGGGGTGGAAACACCATATATTTT
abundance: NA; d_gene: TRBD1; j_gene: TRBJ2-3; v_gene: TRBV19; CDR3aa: CASRRDRGTGTQYF; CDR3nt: TGTGCCAGTAGGCGGGACAGGGGCACAGGTACGCAGTATTTT
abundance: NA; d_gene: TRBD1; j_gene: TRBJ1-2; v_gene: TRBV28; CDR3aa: CASGLGRGQDYGYTF; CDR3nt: TGTGCCAGCGGTTTGGGCAGGGGGCAAGACTATGGCTACACCTTC
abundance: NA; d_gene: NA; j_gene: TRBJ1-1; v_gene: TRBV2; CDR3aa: CASSSTVNTEAFF; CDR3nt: TGTGCCAGCAGTAGTACGGTTAACACTGAAGCTTTCTTT
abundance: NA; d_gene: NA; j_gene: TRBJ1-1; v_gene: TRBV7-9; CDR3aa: CASSLGRRGQEKTEAFF; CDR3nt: TGTGCCAGCAGCTTAGGTCGCAGGGGCCAGGAGAAAACTGAAGCTTTCTTT
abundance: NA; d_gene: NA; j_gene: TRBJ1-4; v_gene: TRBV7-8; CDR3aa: CASSPWTRGNEKLFF; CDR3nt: TGTGCCAGCAGCCCTTGGACCCGGGGGAATGAAAAACTGTTTTTT
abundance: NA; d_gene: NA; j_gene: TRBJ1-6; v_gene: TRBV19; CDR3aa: CASSIRQGLSSYNSPLHF; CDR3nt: TGTGCCAGTAGTATTCGGCAGGGGCTAAGCTCCTATAATTCACCCCTCCACTTT
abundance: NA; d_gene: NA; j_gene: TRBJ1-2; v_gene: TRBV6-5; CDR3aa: CASSIRTGNYGYTF; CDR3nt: TGTGCCAGCAGTATACGGACTGGCAACTATGGCTACACCTTC
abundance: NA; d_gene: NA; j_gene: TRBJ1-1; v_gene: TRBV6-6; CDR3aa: CASSYHGRANTEAFF; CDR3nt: TGTGCCAGCAGTTACCACGGCAGGGCTAACACTGAAGCTTTCTTT
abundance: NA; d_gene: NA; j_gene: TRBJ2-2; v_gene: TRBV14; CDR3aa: CASSERQVTNTGELFF; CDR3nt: TGTGCCAGCAGCGAGCGACAGGTTACGAACACCGGGGAGCTGTTTTTT
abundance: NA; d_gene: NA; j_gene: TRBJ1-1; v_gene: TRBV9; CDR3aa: CASSPYTNTEAFF; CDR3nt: TGTGCCAGCAGCCCGTACACGAACACTGAAGCTTTCTTT
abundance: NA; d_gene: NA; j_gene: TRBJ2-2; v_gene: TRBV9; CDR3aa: CASSVGASGTGELFF; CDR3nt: TGTGCCAGCAGCGTAGGTGCCTCGGGGACCGGGGAGCTGTTTTTT
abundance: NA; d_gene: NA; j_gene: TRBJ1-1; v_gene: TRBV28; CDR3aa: CASSFRAGRWNTEAFF; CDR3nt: TGTGCCAGCAGTTTTAGGGCAGGGAGGTGGAACACTGAAGCTTTCTTT
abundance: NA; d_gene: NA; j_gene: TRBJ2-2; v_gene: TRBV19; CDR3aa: CASRISGARTGELFF; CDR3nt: TGTGCCAGTAGGATCTCAGGGGCGAGGACCGGGGAGCTGTTTTTT
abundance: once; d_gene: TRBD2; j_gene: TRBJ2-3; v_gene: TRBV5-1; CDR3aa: CASSTTTSGGYTDTQYF; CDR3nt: TGCGCCAGCAGCACCACAACTAGCGGGGGGTACACAGATACGCAGTATTTT
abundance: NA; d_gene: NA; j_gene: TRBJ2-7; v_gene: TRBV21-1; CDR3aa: CASSPPGGFYEQYF; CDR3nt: TGTGCCAGCAGCCCCCCAGGGGGCTTCTACGAGCAGTACTTC
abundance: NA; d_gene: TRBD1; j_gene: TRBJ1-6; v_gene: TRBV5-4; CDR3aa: CASSHRQGPSSPLHF; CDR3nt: TGTGCCAGCAGCCATCGACAGGGTCCTAGTTCACCCCTCCACTTT
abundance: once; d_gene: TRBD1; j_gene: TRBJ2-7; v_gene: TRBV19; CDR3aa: CASSIDGQGYEQYF; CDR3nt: TGTGCCAGTAGTATAGATGGACAGGGCTACGAGCAGTACTTC
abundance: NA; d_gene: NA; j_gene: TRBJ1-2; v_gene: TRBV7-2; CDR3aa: CASSLALGASNGYTF; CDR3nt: TGTGCCAGCAGCCTAGCGTTGGGGGCTTCTAATGGCTACACCTTC
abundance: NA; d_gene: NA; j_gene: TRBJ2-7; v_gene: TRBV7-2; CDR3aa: CASSFLGSYEQYF; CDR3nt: TGTGCCAGCAGCTTTCTCGGCTCCTACGAGCAGTACTTC
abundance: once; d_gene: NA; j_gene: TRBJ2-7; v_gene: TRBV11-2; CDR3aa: CASSPLLARALSYEQYF; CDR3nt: TGTGCCAGCAGCCCTCTTCTAGCGAGGGCTCTCTCCTACGAGCAGTACTTC
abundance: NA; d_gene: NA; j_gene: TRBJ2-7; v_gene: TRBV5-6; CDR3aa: CASSLPSYEQYF; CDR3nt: TGTGCCAGCAGCTTGCCCAGTTACGAGCAGTACTTC
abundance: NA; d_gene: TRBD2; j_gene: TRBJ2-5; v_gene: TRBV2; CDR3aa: CASRPTSGGAETQYF; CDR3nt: TGTGCCAGCAGGCCTACTAGCGGGGGGGCCGAGACCCAGTACTTC
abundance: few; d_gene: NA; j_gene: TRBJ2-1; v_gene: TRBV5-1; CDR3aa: CASSAGGLVNEQFF; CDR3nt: TGCGCCAGCAGCGCTGGGGGGTTGGTAAATGAGCAGTTCTTC
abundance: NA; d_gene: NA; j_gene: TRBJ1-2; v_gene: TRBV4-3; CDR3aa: CASSQDLPTAYGYTF; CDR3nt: TGCGCCAGCAGCCAAGATTTACCGACAGCCTATGGCTACACCTTC
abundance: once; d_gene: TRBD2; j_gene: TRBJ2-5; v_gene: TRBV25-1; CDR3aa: CATGLAGGLGETQYF; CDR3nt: TGTGCCACTGGACTAGCGGGGGGCCTAGGAGAGACCCAGTACTTC
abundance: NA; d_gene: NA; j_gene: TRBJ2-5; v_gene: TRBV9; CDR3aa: CASSVGDSQETQYF; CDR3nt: TGTGCCAGCAGCGTAGGGGACTCCCAAGAGACCCAGTACTTC